This T cell receptor (beta chain) was sequenced for a study of CD8 T cells in Susac syndrome. Sequencing targeted TCR beta in blood CD8+ and CD4+ T cells. CDR3 length: 16 residues. The ends lost 4 bases at V and 8 bases at J; junction bases unmatched: 15. The V gene's germline CDR1 is SQVTM and CDR2 ANQGSEA. RNA was extracted with the RNeasy kit, and a quantity of about 0.45 to 1 ug was reverse transcribed using random hexamers. An immunoSEQ multiplex PCR amplified TCR beta CDR3 over 54 Vbeta and 13 Jbeta. In TCRdb, the immunoSEQ multiplex PCR reads were re-called with MiXCR into one record per CDR3 protein. The sample carries 150,000 to 200,000 distinct CDR3 sequences, 93% recorded once.

The sequenced material came from CD4+ T cells from PBMCs. This chain connects TRBV29-1 to TRBJ2-1; 9 bases map to TRBD1. This clonotype was obtained from a human donor in good health. CDR3 residues: CSVVHRGQGGSYEQFF. The CDR3 bases are TGCAGCGTTGTCCACAGGGGACAGGGTGGCTCTTATGAGCAGTTCTTC.